Listed here are 10 T cell receptor beta chains from one sample, sequenced in a study of shared T cell receptors in the human thymus. Libraries were prepared by immunoSEQ multiplex PCR; TCRdb keeps only in-frame clonotypes and omits some of them. The data contain 550,000 to 800,000 clones, approximately 85% of them seen just once; the ten biggest clones take up more than 0.01%. The data were also submitted as part of a second study, on human thymus T cells.

The sequenced sample was thymocytes. The receptors derive from a girl in the first two years of life with a congenital heart defect.

This clone was recorded once. The chain carries TRBV5-1 and TRBJ2-5, with TRBD1 identical over 8 bases. V lost 4 bases, J lost 3 bases, and 5 bases stayed unmatched. CDR1 is SGHRS and CDR2 is YFSETQ in the germline V gene. The CDR3 covers 14 residues. Written as DNA, the CDR3 is TGCGCCAGCAGCCAGCAGACAGGGGAAGAGACCCAGTACTTC. Residues: CASSQQTGEETQYF. The complete variable domain, with remaining parts taken from reference TRBV5-1 and TRBJ2-5, reads KAGVTQTPRYLIKTRGQQVTLSCSPISGHRSVSWYQQTPGQGLQFLFEYFSETQRNKGNFPGRFSGRQFSNSRSEMNVSTLELGDSALYLCASSQQTGEETQYFGPGTRLLVL.

A remark on this clone: This CDR3 is also generated by other DNA sequences in the sample. CDR3 in DNA: TGTGCCATCTCCGGACAGGGCAATCAGCCCCAGCATTTT. Translated: CAISGQGNQPQHF. This chain links TRBV10-3 with TRBJ1-5, with 7 nucleotides matching TRBD1. This CDR3 contains 13 residues. V lost 8 bases, J lost 2 bases, and 3 bases stayed unmatched. CDR1 is ENHRY and CDR2 is SYGVKD in the germline V gene.

The chain combines TRBV14 with TRBJ2-1, with TRBD2 identical over 8 bases. The CDR3 extends over 16 amino acids. The junction had 8 bases not matched to a gene; V was cut back by 0 bases and J by 7 bases. Germline loops: CDR1 SGHDN, CDR2 FVKESK. The CDR3 DNA reads as TGTGCCAGCAGCCAAGATCCGGCGGGGGGAAGGAATGAGCAGTTCTTC. Translated: CASSQDPAGGRNEQFF.

J is TRBJ2-1 and V is TRBV30, with TRBD2 matching over 7 bases. This CDR3 comprises 12 residues. The junction had 10 bases not matched to a gene; V was cut back by 5 bases and J by 12 bases. In germline, CDR1 is GTSNPN, CDR2 SVGIG (reference sequence). The CDR3 DNA is TGTGCCTGGTCCCATCCGGGGAGGGGGCAGTTCTTC. Its protein product is CAWSHPGRGQFF.

The rearrangement uses TRBV27 and TRBJ1-1, with 8 nucleotides matching TRBD1. The germline CDR1 and CDR2 sequences are MNHEY and SMNVEV (reference sequence). With 5 bases clipped from V and 8 bases from J, the junction kept 10 bases outside the gene matches. The CDR3 totals 14 residues. The CDR3, as DNA: TGTGCCAGCAGTATCAGGACAGGGTCTAGGGAAGCTTTCTTT. This encodes CASSIRTGSREAFF.

The CDR3 bases are TGCGCCAGCAGCTCAGGTCAGTTTCGGATGCAGAGGAACACCGGGGAGCTGTTTTTT. Protein sequence: CASSSGQFRMQRNTGELFF. The V call is TRBV5-1, the J call TRBJ2-2; D ambiguous. This CDR3 comprises 19 residues. Germline V lookup: CDR1 SGHRS, CDR2 YFSETQ. Trimming shortened V by 3 bases and J by 1 base, and 22 bases separated the two germline ends.

The gene calls are TRBV7-7 and TRBJ2-1; a weak D match, TRBD1 (5 bases). V was pared by 2 bases and J by 4 bases, with 12 bases between. The germline V gene encodes CDR1 SSHAT and CDR2 FNYEAQ (reference sequence). The CDR3 is made up of 15 amino acids. CDR3 in DNA: TGTGCCAGCAGCTTATTGGCAGGGCGTTACAATGAGCAGTTCTTC. It is translated as CASSLLAGRYNEQFF.

This clone was counted only a few times. The chain couples TRBV7-2 to TRBJ1-2, with TRBD1 identical over 8 bases. The germline gives CDR1 SGHTA, CDR2 FQGNSA. Losses at the gene ends were 6 bases for V and 8 bases for J; bases not matched to a gene: 11. The CDR3 contains 14 residues. The chain's CDR3 is CASSSTGACSGYTF. Written as DNA, the CDR3 is TGTGCCAGCAGTTCGACAGGGGCTTGTAGCGGCTACACCTTC.

This clone was picked up one time. V and J are TRBV4-3 and TRBJ2-7; weak D call: TRBD2 (7 bases). Trimming removed 1 base at V and 5 bases at J, with 21 bases between. CDR1 is LGHNA, CDR2 YSLEER, per germline. The CDR3 is 17 residues long. The CDR3: CASSQGVTGGGYHEQYF. CDR3 bases: TGCGCCAGCAGCCAAGGAGTTACGGGGGGCGGCTACCACGAGCAGTACTTC.

The V call is TRBV27, the J call TRBJ2-2; D unclear. The CDR3 loop spans 13 amino acids. V lost 6 bases and J lost 5, with 10 bases in between. CDR1 and CDR2 from the germline V gene are MNHEY and SMNVEV (reference sequence). The CDR3 bases are TGTGCCAGCAGCCGAACTCAAACCGGGGAGCTGTTTTTT. Its protein product is CASSRTQTGELFF.